This T cell receptor beta chain stems from a study of T cell responses to AZD1222 COVID-19 vaccine. Study-wide context: Second-dose intervals near 4 or 12 weeks were combined.

Sequencing used immunoSEQ multiplex PCR; TCRdb keeps in-frame clones, though not all of them. The profile shows about 130,000 clones, just over 90% of them singletons. Study conclusions and caveats: Within unmutated variant regions lay the reported targets of nearly half of spike-specific TCRs.

As to this clone: Its antigen is as yet unknown.

This specimen consisted of peripheral blood, obtained on day 0 of AZD1222 vaccination. The source of this sequence is an adult in good health.

The chain's CDR3 is CAISEQGAYGYTF. The CDR3 DNA follows: TGTGCCATCAGTGAGCAGGGGGCCTATGGCTACACCTTC. The rearrangement joins TRBV10-3 to TRBJ1-2; 8 bases are shared with TRBD1. Germline CDR1 and CDR2: ENHRY and SYGVKD. The CDR3 totals 13 residues. Trimming cost V 2 bases and J 4 bases; bases outside gene matches: 0.